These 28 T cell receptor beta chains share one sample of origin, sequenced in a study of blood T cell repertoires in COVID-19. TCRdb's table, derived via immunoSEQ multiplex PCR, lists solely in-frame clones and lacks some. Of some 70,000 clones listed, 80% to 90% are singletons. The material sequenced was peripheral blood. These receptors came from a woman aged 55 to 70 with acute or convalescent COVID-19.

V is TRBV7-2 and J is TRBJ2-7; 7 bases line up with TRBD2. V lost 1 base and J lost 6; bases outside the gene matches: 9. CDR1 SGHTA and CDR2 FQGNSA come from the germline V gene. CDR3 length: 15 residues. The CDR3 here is CASSLVDQRGREQYF. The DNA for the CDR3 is TGTGCCAGCAGCTTAGTGGACCAGCGGGGTCGCGAGCAGTACTTC.

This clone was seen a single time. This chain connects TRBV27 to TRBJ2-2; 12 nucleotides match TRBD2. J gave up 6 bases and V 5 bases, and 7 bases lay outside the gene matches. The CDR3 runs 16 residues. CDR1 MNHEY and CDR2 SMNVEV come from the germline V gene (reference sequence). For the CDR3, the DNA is TGTGCCAGCAGTGCCCAACTAGCGGGGGGTCCCGGGGAGCTGTTTTTT. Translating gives CASSAQLAGGPGELFF.

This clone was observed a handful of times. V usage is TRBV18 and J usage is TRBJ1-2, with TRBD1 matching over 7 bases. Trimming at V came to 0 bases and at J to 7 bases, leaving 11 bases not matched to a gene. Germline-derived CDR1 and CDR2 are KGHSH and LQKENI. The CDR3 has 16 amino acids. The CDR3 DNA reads TGTGCCAGCTCACCACCCTCACAGGGGTTTTTTTCTGGCTACACCTTC. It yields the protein CASSPPSQGFFSGYTF.

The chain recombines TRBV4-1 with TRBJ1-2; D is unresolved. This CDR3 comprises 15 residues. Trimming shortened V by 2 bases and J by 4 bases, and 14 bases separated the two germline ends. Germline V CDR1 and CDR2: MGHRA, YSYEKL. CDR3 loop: CASSQPGTSGYGYTF. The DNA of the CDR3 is TGCGCCAGCAGCCAACCTGGAACCTCGGGCTATGGCTACACCTTC.

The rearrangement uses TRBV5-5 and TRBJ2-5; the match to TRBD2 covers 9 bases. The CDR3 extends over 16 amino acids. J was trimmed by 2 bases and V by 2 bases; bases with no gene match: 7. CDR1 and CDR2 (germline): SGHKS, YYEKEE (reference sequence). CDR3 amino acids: CASSFLRGGYQETQYF. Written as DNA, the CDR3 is TGTGCCAGCAGCTTTTTGCGGGGGGGTTATCAAGAGACCCAGTACTTC.

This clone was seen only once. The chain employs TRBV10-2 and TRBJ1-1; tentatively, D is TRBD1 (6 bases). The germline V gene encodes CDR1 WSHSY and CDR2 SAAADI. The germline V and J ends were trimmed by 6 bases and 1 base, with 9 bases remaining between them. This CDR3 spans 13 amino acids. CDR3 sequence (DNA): TGCGCCAGCAGCTCGACAGGGAACACTGAAGCTTTCTTT. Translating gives CASSSTGNTEAFF.

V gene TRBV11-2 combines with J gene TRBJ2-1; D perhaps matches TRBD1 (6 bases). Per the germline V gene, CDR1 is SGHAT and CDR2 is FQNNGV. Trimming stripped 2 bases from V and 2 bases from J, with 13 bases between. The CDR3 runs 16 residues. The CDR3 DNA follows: TGTGCCAGCAGCTTAACAGGGAGTATCCCCTACAATGAGCAGTTCTTC. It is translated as CASSLTGSIPYNEQFF. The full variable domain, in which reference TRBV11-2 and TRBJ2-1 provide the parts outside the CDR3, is EAGVAQSPRYKIIEKRQSVAFWCNPISGHATLYWYQQILGQGPKLLIQFQNNGVVDDSQLPKDRFSAERLKGVDSTLKIQPAKLEDSAVYLCASSLTGSIPYNEQFFGPGTRLTVL.

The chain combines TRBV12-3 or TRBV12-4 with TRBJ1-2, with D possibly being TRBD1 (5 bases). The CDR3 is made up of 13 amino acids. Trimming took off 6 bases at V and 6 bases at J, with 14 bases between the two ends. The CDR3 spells CASSLTVADGYTF. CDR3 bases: TGTGCCAGCAGCCTGACAGTGGCGGATGGCTACACCTTC.

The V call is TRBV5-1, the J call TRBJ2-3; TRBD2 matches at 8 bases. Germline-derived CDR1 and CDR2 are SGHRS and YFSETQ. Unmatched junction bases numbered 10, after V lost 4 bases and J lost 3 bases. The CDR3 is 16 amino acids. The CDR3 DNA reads TGCGCCAGCAGCCCCGGACTAGCCGTACTTACAGATACGCAGTATTTT. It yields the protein CASSPGLAVLTDTQYF.

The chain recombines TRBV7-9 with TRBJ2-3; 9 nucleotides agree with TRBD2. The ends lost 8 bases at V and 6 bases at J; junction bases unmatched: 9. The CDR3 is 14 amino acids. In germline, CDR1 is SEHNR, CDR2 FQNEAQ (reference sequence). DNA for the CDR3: TGTGCCAGCGAAAGCGGGGGGATTCTCGATACGCAGTATTTT. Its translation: CASESGGILDTQYF.

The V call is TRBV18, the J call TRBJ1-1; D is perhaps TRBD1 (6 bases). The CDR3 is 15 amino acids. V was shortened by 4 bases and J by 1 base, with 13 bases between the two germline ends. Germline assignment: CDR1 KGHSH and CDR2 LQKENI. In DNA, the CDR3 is TGTGCCAGCTCACTCGACGGGGGGCAGAACACTGAAGCTTTCTTT. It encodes CASSLDGGQNTEAFF.

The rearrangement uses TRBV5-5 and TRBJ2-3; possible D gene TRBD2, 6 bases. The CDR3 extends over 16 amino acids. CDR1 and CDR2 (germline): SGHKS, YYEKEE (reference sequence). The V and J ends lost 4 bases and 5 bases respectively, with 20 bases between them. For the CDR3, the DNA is TGTGCCAGCAGCCTCAGACTAGTCGGGGTCAAAGATACGCAGTATTTT. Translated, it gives CASSLRLVGVKDTQYF.

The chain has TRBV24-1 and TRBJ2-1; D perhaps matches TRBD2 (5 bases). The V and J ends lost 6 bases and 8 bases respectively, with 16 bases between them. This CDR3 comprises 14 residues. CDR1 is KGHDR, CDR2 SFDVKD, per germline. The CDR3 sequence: CATSTSQGSHEQFF. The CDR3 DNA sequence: TGTGCCACCAGTACCTCCCAAGGGAGCCATGAGCAGTTCTTC.

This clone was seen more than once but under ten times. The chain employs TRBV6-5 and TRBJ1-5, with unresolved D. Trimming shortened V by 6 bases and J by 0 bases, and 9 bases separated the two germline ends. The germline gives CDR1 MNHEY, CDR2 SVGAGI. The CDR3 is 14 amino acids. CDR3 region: CASSSDISNQPQHF. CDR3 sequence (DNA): TGTGCCAGCAGCTCCGACATTAGCAATCAGCCCCAGCATTTT.

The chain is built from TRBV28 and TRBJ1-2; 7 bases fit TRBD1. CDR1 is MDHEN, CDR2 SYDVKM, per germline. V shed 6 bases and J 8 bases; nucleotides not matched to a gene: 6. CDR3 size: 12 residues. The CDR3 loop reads CASRTLQGGYTF. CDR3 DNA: TGTGCCAGCAGGACCCTACAGGGGGGCTACACCTTC.

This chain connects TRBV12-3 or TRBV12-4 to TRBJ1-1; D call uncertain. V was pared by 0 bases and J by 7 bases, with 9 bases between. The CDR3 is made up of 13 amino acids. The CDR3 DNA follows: TGTGCCAGCAGTTTAGCGCGCGGGAATGAAGCTTTCTTT. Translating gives CASSLARGNEAFF.

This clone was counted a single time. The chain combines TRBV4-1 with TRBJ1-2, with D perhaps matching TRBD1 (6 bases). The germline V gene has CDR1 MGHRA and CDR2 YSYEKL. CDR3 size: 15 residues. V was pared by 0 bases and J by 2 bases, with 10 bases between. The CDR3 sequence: CASSQEQGRNYGYTF. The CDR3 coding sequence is TGCGCCAGCAGCCAAGAACAGGGTCGGAACTATGGCTACACCTTC.

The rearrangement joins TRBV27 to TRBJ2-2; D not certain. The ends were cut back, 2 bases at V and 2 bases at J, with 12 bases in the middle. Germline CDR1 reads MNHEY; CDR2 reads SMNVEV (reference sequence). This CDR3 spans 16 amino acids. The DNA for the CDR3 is TGTGCCAGCAGTTTAAGATTCGGCGGAAACACCGGGGAGCTGTTTTTT. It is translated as CASSLRFGGNTGELFF.

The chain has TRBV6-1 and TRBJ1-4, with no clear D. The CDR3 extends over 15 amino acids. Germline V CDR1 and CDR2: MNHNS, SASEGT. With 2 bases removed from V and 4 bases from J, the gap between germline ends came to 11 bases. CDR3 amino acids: CASSELGRINEKLFF. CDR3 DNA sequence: TGTGCCAGCAGTGAATTGGGCAGGATTAATGAAAAACTGTTTTTT.

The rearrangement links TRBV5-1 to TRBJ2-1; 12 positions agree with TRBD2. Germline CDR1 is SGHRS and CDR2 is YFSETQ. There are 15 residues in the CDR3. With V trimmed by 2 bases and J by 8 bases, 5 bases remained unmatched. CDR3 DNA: TGCGCCAGCAGCTTACTAGCGGGGGGCGGGGATGAGCAGTTCTTC. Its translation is CASSLLAGGGDEQFF. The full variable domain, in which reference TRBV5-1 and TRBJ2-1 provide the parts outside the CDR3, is KAGVTQTPRYLIKTRGQQVTLSCSPISGHRSVSWYQQTPGQGLQFLFEYFSETQRNKGNFPGRFSGRQFSNSRSEMNVSTLELGDSALYLCASSLLAGGGDEQFFGPGTRLTVL.

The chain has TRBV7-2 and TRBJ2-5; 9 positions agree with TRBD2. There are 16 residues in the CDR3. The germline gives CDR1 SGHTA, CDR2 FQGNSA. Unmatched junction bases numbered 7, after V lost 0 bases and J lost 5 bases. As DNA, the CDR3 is TGTGCCAGCAGCTTAGCTGGCGGGGGGGCTTCGGAGACCCAGTACTTC. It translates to CASSLAGGGASETQYF.

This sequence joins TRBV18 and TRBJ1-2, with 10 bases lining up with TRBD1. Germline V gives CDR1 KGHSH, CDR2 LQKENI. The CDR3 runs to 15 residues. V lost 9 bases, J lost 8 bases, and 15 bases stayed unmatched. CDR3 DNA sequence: TGTGCCAGTTCAACCGGGACAGGGGTGTTAAGGGGCTACACCTTC. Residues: CASSTGTGVLRGYTF.

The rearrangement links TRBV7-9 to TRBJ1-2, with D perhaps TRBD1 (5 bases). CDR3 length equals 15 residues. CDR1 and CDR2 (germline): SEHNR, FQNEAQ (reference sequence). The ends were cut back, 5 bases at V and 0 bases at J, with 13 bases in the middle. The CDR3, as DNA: TGTGCCAGCAGCCAAGACAGAAGGCCTAACTATGGCTACACCTTC. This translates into CASSQDRRPNYGYTF. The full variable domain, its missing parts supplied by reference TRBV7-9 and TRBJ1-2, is DTGVSQNPRHKITKRGQNVTFRCDPISEHNRLYWYRQTLGQGPEFLTYFQNEAQLEKSRLLSDRFSAERPKGSFSTLEIQRTEQGDSAMYLCASSQDRRPNYGYTFGSGTRLTVV.

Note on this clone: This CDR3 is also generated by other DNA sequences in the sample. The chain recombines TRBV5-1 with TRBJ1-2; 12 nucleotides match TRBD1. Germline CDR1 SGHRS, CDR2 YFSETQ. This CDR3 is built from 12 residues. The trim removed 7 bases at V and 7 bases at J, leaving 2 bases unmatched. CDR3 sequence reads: CASGDRGLGYTF. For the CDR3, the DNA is TGCGCCAGCGGGGACAGGGGGCTTGGCTACACCTTC.

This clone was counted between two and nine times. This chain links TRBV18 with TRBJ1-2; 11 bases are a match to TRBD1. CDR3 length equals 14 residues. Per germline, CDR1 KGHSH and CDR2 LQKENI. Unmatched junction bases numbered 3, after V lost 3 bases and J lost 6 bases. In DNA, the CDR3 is TGTGCCAGCTCACCCGGGACAGGGGGAGATGGCTACACCTTC. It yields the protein CASSPGTGGDGYTF.

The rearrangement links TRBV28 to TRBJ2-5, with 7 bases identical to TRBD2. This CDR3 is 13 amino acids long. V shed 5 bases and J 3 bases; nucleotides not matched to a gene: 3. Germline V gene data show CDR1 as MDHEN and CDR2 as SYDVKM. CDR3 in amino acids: CASSGAGEETQYF. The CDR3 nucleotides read TGTGCCAGCAGTGGTGCGGGGGAAGAGACCCAGTACTTC.

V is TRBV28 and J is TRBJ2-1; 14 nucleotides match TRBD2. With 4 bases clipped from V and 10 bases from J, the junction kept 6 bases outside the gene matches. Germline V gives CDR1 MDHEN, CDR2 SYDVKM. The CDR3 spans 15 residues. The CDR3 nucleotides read TGTGCCAGCAGTTCGCCGGGACTAGCGGGGGTGGAGCAGTTCTTC. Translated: CASSSPGLAGVEQFF.

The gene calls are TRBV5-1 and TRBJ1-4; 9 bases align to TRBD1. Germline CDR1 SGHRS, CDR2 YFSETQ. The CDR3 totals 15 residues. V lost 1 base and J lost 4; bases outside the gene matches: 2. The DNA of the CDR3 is TGCGCCAGCAGCTTGAGGGGACAGGGTAATGAAAAACTGTTTTTT. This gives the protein CASSLRGQGNEKLFF.